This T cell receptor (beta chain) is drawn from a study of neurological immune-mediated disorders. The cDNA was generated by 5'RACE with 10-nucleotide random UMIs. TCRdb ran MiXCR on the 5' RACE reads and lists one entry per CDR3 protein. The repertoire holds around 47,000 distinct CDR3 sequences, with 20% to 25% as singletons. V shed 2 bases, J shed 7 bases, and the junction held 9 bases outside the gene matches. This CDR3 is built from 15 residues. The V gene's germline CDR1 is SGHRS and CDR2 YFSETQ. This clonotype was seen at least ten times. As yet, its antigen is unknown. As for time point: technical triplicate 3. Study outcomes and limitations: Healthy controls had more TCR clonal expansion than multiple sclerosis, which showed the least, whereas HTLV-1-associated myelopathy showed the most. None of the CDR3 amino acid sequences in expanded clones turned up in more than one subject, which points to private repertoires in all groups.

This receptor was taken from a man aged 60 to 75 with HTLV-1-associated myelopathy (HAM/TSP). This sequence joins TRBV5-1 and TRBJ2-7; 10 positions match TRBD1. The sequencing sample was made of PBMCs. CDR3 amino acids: CASSLGFGTGEEQYF. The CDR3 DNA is TGCGCCAGCAGCTTAGGCTTCGGGACAGGGGAAGAGCAGTACTTC.